The sequence of this T cell receptor (beta chain) was determined in a study of cytomegalovirus exposure and HLA in healthy donors. About the research overall: In terms of ancestry, the Caucasian-associated cluster contained around four fifths of the approximately 430 genotyped donors.

In the PCR, 60 Vbeta and 13 Jbeta primers were used. Here immunoSEQ multiplex PCR was the method, and the copy in TCRdb shows in-frame clones only, minus some. Among about 160,000 clones listed, around 75% were seen once. General observations from the study: An analysis done earlier found most TCR beta V segments productive about 87% or about 30% of the time. Researchers reported in a later analysis that a missense DCLRE1C variant was tied to TCR beta V- and J-gene trimming. It was shown in a later analysis that HLA-associated TCR beta chains were more clonally expanded than other, equally common chains.

The V gene's germline CDR1 is MDHEN and CDR2 SYDVKM. The CDR3 has 14 amino acids. The V end lost 6 bases, the J end lost 8 bases, and 19 bases lay between the germline ends. A note on this clone: The antigen remains undetermined.

Material for sequencing was PBMCs. This clonotype was obtained from a human donor in good health. The rearrangement links TRBV28 to TRBJ1-2, with D perhaps TRBD1 (5 bases). The chain's CDR3 is CASSLGGWTEGYTF. CDR3 nucleotides: TGTGCCAGCAGCTTGGGGGGATGGACGGAAGGCTACACCTTC.